This TCR beta chain stems from a study of Ad26.COV2.S vaccination and SARS-CoV-2 variants. Study in general: Doses of Ad26.COV2.S were injected into muscle once or twice, 56 days apart.

Findings of the study overall: Reports say spike-specific CD8+ and CD4+ T cell responses covered substantial breadth after vaccination.

On this clone itself: Its cognate antigen is unknown.

Data came from immunoSEQ multiplex PCR; TCRdb stores just in-frame clones and leaves some out. Here the sample spans around 300,000 clones, 80% to 90% being singletons. Trimming shortened V by 5 bases and J by 4 bases, and 11 bases separated the two germline ends. The CDR3 is made up of 13 amino acids. Germline V gene sequence: CDR1 MNHEY, CDR2 SVGAGI. The sample's treatment: over 15 received Ad26.COV2.S at low or high dose, single or two shots; five or six received placebo; per-sample allocation not given. Collection of samples fell on day 63 after the first vaccine or placebo injection. Based in Boston, the donor was an adult of 18-55 years.

The chain joins TRBV6-5 to TRBJ2-5, with D possibly being TRBD2 (5 bases). This sample comprised peripheral blood, obtained in a trial of Ad26.COV2.S vaccine versus placebo. This TCR was sampled from a person between 18 and 65 years old who received the Ad26.COV2.S COVID-19 vaccine or a placebo. The CDR3 region is CASSRGGIETQYF. The CDR3 region has the DNA TGTGCCAGCAGTCGAGGAGGCATAGAGACCCAGTACTTC.